This TCR beta chain was profiled in a study of cytotoxic CD8 clonotypes in ibrutinib-treated CLL. About the research overall: Response material was collected after a median approximately 11 months of treatment, range 6 to 36. General study results and limits: On treatment, the uncommon public clonotypes contracted or remained stable.

Sequenced by immunoSEQ multiplex PCR; TCRdb stores in-frame clones only, minus some. The data hold 150,000 or so clones, with 80% to 90% observed a single time. Of note for this clone: Its antigen is unidentified.

Germline assignment: CDR1 MNHEY and CDR2 SMNVEV (reference sequence). The length of the CDR3 is 14 residues. V was pared by 2 bases and J by 5 bases, with 13 bases between. This sequence was found in a human donor with chronic lymphocytic leukemia. V is TRBV27 and J is TRBJ2-7; TRBD1 might be the D (5 bases). The specimen was PBMCs, collected after 24 months of ibrutinib treatment. In DNA form, the CDR3 reads TGTGCCAGCAGTTTACAGGGCAGGGTCAACGAGCAGTACTTC. It is translated as CASSLQGRVNEQYF.